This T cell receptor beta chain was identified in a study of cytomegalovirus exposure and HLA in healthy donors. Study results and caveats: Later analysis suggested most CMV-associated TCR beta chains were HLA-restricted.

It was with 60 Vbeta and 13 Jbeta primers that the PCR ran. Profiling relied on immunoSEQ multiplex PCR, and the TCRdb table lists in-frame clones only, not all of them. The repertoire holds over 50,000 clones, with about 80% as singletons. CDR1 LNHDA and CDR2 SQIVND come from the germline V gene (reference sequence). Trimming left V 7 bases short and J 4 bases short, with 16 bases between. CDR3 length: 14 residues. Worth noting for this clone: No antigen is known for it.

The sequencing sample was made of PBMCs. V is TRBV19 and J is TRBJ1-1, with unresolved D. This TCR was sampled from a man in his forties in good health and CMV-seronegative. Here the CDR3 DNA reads TGTGCCAGTACCCAATCCCTACAGCCCACTGAAGCTTTCTTT. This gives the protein CASTQSLQPTEAFF.